The entry that follows covers one TCR beta chain sequence. The CDR3 is made up of 14 amino acids. V lost 3 bases and J 6 bases, leaving 17 bases between the germline ends. CDR1 DFQATT and CDR2 SNEGSKA come from the germline V gene (reference sequence). Per the original methods: Reference gene primers were amplified, and this amplification served to estimate nucleated cell counts. The method was immunoSEQ multiplex PCR; TCRdb's version includes in-frame clones alone and lacks a portion of them. For V, J and clone size, that table is used; D and trimming come from the DNA. The table lists 140,000 to 150,000 clones, 70% to 90% of them singletons. This specimen comes from a study of blood T cell repertoires in COVID-19. It was during active infection that Seattle patients were enrolled and then longitudinally followed.

The clonotype was recovered from a woman between 55 and 75 years old with COVID-19, enrolled during active disease. What was sequenced was peripheral blood. This chain joins TRBV20-1 and TRBJ1-1, with D unresolved. CDR3 sequence: CSASEPGGNPEAFF. The CDR3 coding sequence is TGCAGTGCTAGTGAGCCGGGAGGAAACCCTGAAGCTTTCTTT.